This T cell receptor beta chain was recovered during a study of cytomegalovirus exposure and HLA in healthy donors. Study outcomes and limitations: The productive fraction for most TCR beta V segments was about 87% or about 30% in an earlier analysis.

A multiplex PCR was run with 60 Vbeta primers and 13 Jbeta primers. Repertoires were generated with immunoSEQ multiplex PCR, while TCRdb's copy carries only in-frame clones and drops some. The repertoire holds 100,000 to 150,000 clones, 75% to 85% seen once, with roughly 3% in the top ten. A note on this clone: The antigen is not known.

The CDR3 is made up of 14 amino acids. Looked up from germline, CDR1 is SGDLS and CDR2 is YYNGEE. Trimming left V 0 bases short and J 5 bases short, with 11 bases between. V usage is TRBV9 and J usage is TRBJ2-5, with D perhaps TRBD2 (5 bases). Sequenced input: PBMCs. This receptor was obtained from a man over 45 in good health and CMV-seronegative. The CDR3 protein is CASSVGEGRETQYF. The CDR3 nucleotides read TGTGCCAGCAGCGTAGGAGAGGGCCGGGAGACCCAGTACTTC.